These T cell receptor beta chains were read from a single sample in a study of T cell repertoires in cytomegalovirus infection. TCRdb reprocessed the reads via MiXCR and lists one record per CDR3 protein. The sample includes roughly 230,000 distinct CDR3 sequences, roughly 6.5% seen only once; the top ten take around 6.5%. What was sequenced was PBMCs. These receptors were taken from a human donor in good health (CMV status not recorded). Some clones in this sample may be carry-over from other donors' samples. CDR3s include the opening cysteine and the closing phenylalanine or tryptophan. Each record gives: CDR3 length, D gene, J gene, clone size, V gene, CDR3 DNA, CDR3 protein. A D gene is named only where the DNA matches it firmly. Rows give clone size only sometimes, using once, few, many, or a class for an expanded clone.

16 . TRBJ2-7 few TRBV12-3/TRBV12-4 TGTGCCAGCAGCCGCCTCGGGCAGGCCCTTGTGTTGGAGCAGTACTTC CASSRLGQALVLEQYF
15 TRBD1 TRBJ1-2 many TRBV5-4 TGTGCCAGCAGCGTCGACAGGGGACAATCCTATGGCTACACCTTC CASSVDRGQSYGYTF
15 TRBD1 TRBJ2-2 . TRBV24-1 TGTGCCACCAGGGCCGGGACAGGGTCCGCCGGGGAGCTGTTTTTT CATRAGTGSAGELFF
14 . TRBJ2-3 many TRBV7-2 TGTGCCAGCAGCCCCCTGGCTAGCACAGATACGCAGTATTTT CASSPLASTDTQYF
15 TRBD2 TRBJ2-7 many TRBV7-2 TGTGCCAGCAGCTTACGACTAGCGGGACCCTACGAGCAGTACTTC CASSLRLAGPYEQYF
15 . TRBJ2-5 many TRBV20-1 TGCAGTGCTTTCGGGGCGGACAGCACTCGAGAGACCCAGTACTTC CSAFGADSTRETQYF
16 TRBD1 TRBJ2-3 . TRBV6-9 TGTGCCAGCAGTTACTCGAAGGGGGCCAGCACAGATACGCAGTATTTT CASSYSKGASTDTQYF
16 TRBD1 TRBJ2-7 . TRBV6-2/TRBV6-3 TGTGCCAGCAGTTTCACCCCGGGACAGGGGAACTACGAGCAGTACTTC CASSFTPGQGNYEQYF
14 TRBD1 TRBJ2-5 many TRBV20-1 TGCAGTGCCCCTGGGACAGGGTGGTATGAGACCCAGTACTTC CSAPGTGWYETQYF
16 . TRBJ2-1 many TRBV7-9 TGTGCCAGCAGCCTCGATTCGGGCAACCTCTACAATGAGCAGTTCTTC CASSLDSGNLYNEQFF
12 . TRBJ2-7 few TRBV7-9 TGTGCCAGCAGCCTGGAGGGGGTCGAGCAGTACTTC CASSLEGVEQYF
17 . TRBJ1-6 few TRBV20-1 TGCAGTGCTAGAGATCACCTACAGAGCGGGATGGATTCACCCCTCCACTTT CSARDHLQSGMDSPLHF
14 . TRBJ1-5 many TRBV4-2 TGTGCCAGCAGCCAACGGACAGCCAATCAGCCCCAGCATTTT CASSQRTANQPQHF
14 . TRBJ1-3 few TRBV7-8 TGTGCCAGCAGCTTAGCAGGCGGTGGAAACACCATATATTTT CASSLAGGGNTIYF
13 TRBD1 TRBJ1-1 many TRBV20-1 TGCAGTGCCACTGGACAGGGGAACACTGAAGCTTTCTTT CSATGQGNTEAFF
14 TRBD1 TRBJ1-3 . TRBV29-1 TGCAGCGACCCACAGGGGTTGGATGGAAACACCATATATTTT CSDPQGLDGNTIYF
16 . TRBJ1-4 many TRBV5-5 TGTGCCAGCAGCTCCGCAGGGTTTGCAACTAATGAAAAACTGTTTTTT CASSSAGFATNEKLFF
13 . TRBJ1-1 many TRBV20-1 TGCAGTGCTGAGGGGGGGGAAGGCACTGAAGCTTTCTTT CSAEGGEGTEAFF
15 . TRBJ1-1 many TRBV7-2 TGTGCCAGCAGCTTATACGGCAGGGCAGGCACTGAAGCTTTCTTT CASSLYGRAGTEAFF
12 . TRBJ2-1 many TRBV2 TGTGCCAGCAGGGGGACCTACAATGAGCAGTTCTTC CASRGTYNEQFF
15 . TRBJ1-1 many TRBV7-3 TGTGCCAGCAGCTACGGGCCGTCGGTGAACACTGAAGCTTTCTTT CASSYGPSVNTEAFF
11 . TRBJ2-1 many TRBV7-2 TGTGCCAGCAGCTTGGAAGATGAGCAGTTCTTC CASSLEDEQFF
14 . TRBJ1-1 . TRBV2 TGTGCCAGCAGTGAAGCGCTTCGGGGAACTGAAGCTTTCTTT CASSEALRGTEAFF
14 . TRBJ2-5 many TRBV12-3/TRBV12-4 TGTGCCAGCAGTTTTGAGTCGGGAACAGGGACCCAGTACTTC CASSFESGTGTQYF
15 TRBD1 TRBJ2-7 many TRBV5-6 TGTGCCAGCAGTCCCGACAGGGCTAGATATTACGAGCAGTACTTC CASSPDRARYYEQYF
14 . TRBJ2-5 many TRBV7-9 TGTGCCAGCACCCGCCGGGACCCCCAAGAGACCCAGTACTTC CASTRRDPQETQYF
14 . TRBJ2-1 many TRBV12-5 TGTGCTAGTGAGCCCTCCGGGGCCTACAATGAGCAGTTCTTC CASEPSGAYNEQFF
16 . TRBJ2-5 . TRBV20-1 TGCAGTGCTAGAGCTGGGACTGGGGCCCTACAAGAGACCCAGTACTTC CSARAGTGALQETQYF
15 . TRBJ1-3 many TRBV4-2 TGTGCCAGCAGCCAAGATCTAAACTCTGGAAACACCATATATTTT CASSQDLNSGNTIYF
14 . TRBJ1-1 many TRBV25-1 TGTGCCAGCAGTGAAAGGTACATGAACACTGAAGCTTTCTTT CASSERYMNTEAFF
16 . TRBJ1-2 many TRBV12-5 TGTGCTAGTGGCGAATGGGGGGCTCGCCCGTCGGGGCATAACACCTTC CASGEWGARPSGHNTF
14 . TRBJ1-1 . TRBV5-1 TGCGCCAGCAGCCCGGGACAATGGAACACTGAAGCTTTCTTT CASSPGQWNTEAFF
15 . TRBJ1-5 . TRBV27 TGTGCCAGCAGTTTACGGGGGTTTAGCAATCAGCCCCAGCATTTT CASSLRGFSNQPQHF
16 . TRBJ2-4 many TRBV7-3 TGTGCCAGCAGCTCATTAACGGGTCTAGCCAAAAACATTCAGTACTTC CASSSLTGLAKNIQYF
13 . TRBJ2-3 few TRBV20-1 TGCAGTGCTAGGGGCCGCCGCACAGATACGCAGTATTTT CSARGRRTDTQYF
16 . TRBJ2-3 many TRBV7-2 TGTGCCAGCAGCTTTGCATCGACCGGGAAAACAGATACGCAGTATTTT CASSFASTGKTDTQYF
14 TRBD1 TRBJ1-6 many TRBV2 TGTGCCACAGCATCCGGGACAGGGGGATCACCCCTCCACTTT CATASGTGGSPLHF